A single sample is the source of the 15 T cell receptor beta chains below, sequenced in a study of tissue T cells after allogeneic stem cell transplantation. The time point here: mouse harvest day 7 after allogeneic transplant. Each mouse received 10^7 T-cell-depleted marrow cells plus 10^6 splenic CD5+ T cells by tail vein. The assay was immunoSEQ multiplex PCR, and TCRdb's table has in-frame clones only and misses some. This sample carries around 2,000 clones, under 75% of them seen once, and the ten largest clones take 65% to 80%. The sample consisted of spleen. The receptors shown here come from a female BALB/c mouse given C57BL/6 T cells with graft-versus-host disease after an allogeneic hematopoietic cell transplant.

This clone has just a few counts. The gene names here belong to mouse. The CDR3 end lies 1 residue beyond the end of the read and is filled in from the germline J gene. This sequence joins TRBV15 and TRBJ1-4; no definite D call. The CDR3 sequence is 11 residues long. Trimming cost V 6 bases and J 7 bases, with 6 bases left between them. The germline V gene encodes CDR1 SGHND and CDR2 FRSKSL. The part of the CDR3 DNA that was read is TGTGCCAGCAGGGACCGCGAAAGATTATTT. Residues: CASRDRERLF. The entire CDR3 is CASRDRERLFF.

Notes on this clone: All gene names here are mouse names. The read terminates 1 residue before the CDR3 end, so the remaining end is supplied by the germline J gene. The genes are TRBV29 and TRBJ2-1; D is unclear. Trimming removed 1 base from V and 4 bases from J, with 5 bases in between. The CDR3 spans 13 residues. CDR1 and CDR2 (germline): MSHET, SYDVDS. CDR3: CASSLFGYAEQFF. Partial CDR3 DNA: TGTGCTAGCAGTTTATTCGGTTATGCTGAGCAGTTC.

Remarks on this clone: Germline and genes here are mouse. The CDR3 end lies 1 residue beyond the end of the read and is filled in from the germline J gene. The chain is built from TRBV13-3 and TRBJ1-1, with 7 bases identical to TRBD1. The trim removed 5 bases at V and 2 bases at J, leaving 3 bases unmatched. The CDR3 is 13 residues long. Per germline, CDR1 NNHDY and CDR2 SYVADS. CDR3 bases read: TGTGCCAGCAGAAACAGGGGCAACACAGAAGTCTTC. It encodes CASRNRGNTEVF. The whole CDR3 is CASRNRGNTEVFF.

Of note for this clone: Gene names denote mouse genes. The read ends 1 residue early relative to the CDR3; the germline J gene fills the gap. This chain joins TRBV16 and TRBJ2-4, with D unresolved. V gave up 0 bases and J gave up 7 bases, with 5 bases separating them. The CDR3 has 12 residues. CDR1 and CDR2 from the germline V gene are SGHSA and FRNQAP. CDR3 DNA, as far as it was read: TGTGCAAGCAGCTTAGATCGGGACACCTTGTAC. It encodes CASSLDRDTLY. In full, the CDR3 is CASSLDRDTLYF.

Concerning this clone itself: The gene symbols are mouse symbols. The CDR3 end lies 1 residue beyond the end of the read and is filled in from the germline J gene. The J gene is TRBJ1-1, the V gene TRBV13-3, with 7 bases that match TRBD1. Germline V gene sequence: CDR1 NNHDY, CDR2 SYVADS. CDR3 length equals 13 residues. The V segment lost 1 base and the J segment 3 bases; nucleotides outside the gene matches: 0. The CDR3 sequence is CASSDTGDTEVFF. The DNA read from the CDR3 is TGTGCCAGCAGTGATACAGGGGACACAGAAGTCTTC.

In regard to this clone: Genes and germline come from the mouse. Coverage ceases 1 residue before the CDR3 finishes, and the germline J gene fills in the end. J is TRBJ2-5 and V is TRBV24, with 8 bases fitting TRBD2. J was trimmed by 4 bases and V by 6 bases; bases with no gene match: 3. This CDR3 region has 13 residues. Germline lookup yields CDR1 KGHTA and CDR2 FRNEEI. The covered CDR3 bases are TGTGCCAGCAGCCCTGGGGGGAAAGACACCCAGTAC. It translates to CASSPGGKDTQY. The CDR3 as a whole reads CASSPGGKDTQYF.

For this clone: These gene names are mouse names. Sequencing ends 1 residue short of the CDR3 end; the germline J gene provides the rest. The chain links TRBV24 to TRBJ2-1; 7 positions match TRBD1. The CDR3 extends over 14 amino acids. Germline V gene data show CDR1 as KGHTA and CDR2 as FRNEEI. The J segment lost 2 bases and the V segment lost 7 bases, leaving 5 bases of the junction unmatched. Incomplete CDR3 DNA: TGTGCCAGCACCCCTACAGGGGACTATGCTGAGCAGTTC. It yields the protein CASTPTGDYAEQF. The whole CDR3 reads CASTPTGDYAEQFF.

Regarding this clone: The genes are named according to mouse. CDR3 loop: CTCSAGHNNQAPLF. Partial CDR3 DNA: TGCACCTGCAGTGCAGGACATAACAACCAGGCTCCGCTT. This chain links TRBV1 with TRBJ1-5; D is ambiguous. From the germline J gene comes the end of the CDR3, since the read stops 1 residue before it. This CDR3 is built from 14 residues. CDR1 and CDR2 from the germline V gene are NSQYPW and LRSPGD (reference sequence). Trimming pared 1 base from V and 0 bases from J, leaving 4 bases between. The complete variable domain, with remaining parts taken from reference TRBV1 and TRBJ1-5, reads VTLLEQNPRWRLVPRGQAVNLRCILKNSQYPWMSWYQQDLQKQLQWLFTLRSPGDKEVKSLPGADYLATRVTDTELRLQVANMSQGRTLYCTCSAGHNNQAPLFGEGTRLSVL.

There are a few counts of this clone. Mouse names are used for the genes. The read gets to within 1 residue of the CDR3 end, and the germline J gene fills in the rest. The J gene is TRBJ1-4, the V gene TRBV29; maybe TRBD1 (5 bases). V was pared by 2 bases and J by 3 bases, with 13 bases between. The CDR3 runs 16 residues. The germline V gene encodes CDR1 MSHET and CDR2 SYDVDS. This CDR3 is CASSLPGRETNERLFF. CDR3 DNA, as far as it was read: TGTGCTAGCAGTTTACCAGGGAGGGAAACCAACGAAAGATTATTT.

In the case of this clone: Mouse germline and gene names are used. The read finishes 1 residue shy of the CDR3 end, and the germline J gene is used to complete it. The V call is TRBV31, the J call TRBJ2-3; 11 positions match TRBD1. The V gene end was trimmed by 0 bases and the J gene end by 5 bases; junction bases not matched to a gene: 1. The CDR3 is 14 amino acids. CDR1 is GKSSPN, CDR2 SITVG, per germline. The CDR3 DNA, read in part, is TGTGCCTGGAGTCTGGGACAGGGGGTAGAAACGCTGTAT. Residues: CAWSLGQGVETLY. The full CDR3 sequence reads CAWSLGQGVETLYF.

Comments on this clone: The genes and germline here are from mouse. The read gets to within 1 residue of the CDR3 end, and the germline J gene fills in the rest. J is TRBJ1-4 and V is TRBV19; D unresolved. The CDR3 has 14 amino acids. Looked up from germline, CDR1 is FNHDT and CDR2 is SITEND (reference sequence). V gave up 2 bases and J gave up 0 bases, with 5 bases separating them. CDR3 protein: CASSMQFSNERLFF. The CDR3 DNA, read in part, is TGTGCCAGCAGTATGCAATTTTCCAACGAAAGATTATTT.

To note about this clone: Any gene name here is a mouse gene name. Partial CDR3 DNA: TGTGCAAGCAGTAGGGACAGGGCAAACTCCGACTACACC. Residues: CASSRDRANSDYT. The whole CDR3 sequence is CASSRDRANSDYTF. This chain joins TRBV16 and TRBJ1-2, with 9 nucleotides matching TRBD1. With the read ending 1 residue before the CDR3 end, the germline J gene is used to fill in that end. CDR3 length: 14 residues. Germline CDR1 is SGHSA and CDR2 is FRNQAP. V was pared by 6 bases and J by 0 bases, with 2 bases of the junction left unmatched.

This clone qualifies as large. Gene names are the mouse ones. The CDR3 DNA, read in part, is TGTGCCAGCAGTTTCAGGAACACAGAAGTCTTC. As protein: CASSFRNTEVF. The entire CDR3 is CASSFRNTEVFF. The gene calls are TRBV19 and TRBJ1-1; D call uncertain. With the read ending 1 residue before the CDR3 end, the germline J gene is used to fill in that end. V dropped 4 bases and J dropped 1 base, with 5 bases sitting between them. Germline V gene lookup returns CDR1 FNHDT and CDR2 SITEND (reference sequence). The CDR3 contains 12 residues.

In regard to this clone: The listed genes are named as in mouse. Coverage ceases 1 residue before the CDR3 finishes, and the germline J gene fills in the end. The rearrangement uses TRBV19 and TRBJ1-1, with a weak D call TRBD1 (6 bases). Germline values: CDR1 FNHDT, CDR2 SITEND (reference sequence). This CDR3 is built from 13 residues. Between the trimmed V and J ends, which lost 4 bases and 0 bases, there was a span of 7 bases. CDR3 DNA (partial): TGTGCCAGCAGTCAGGGGACAAACACAGAAGTCTTC. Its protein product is CASSQGTNTEVF. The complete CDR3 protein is CASSQGTNTEVFF.

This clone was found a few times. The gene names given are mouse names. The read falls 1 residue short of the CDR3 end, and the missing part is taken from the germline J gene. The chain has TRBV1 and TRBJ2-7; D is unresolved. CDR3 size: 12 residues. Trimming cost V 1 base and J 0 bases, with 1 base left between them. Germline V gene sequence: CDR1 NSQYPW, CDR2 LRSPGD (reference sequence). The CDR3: CTCSAVSYEQYF. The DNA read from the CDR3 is TGCACCTGCAGTGCAGTCTCCTATGAACAGTAC.